This T cell receptor (beta chain) emerged from a study of cytomegalovirus exposure and HLA in healthy donors. At the level of the study: An analysis done earlier identified 117 million unique TCR beta sequences from 190 million or so T cells.

The CDR3 has 14 amino acids. Germline CDR1 is LNHDA and CDR2 is SQIVND (reference sequence). The V end lost 1 base, the J end lost 2 bases, and 9 bases lay between the germline ends. Primers for the PCR totalled 60 Vbeta and 13 Jbeta. TCRdb's copy holds only in-frame clones and misses some; the assay was immunoSEQ multiplex PCR. The data hold about 59,000 clones, with about 81% observed a single time. On this clone itself: Antigen specificity is unknown.

Notes on the study in general: After further analysis at a later stage, under 20,000 TCR beta sequences were associated with HLA alleles at 0.05 false discovery rate. Earlier analysis yielded a pattern in which most TCR beta V segments were productive about 87% or about 30% of the time.

This TCR came from a man aged 25 to 40 in good health and CMV-seropositive. This chain links TRBV19 with TRBJ2-7; a weak D match, TRBD1 (6 bases). The sequenced material came from PBMCs. The CDR3, as DNA: TGTGCCAGTAGTATAGCAGGGGATACCTACGAGCAGTACTTC. Its protein product is CASSIAGDTYEQYF.